Listed here are 21 T cell receptor beta chains from one sample, sequenced in a study of control samples from healthy donors and cancer patients (dated by TCRdb to 2018 to 2021). Libraries came from the immunoSEQ multiplex PCR assay. TCRdb mirrors the immuneACCESS table, restricted to in-frame sequences. Some clones are absent from its copies; in checked studies, under half trace to an unresolved V gene, and the reason for the others is unknown. For this sample there are 120,000 to 150,000 clones; around 90% appear just once. The ten largest clones take up less than 8.5% of the sample. The sample comprised blood. The receptors originated from a man younger than 35 in good health.

This chain links TRBV6-5 with TRBJ1-5; 11 nucleotides align to TRBD1. Germline V gene sequence: CDR1 MNHEY, CDR2 SVGAGI. This CDR3 region has 15 residues. The V segment lost 6 bases and the J segment 4 bases; nucleotides outside the gene matches: 5. The CDR3: CASRGQGGSNQPQHF. As DNA, the CDR3 is TGTGCCAGCAGGGGACAGGGGGGGTCTAATCAGCCCCAGCATTTT.

This clone was detected a few times. The rearrangement links TRBV9 to TRBJ2-5; 7 bases are shared with TRBD1. Germline CDR1 is SGDLS and CDR2 is YYNGEE. This CDR3 is 16 amino acids long. With V trimmed by 2 bases and J by 0 bases, 7 bases remained unmatched. Here the CDR3 reads CASSVTGASNQETQYF. The CDR3 DNA reads TGTGCCAGCAGCGTTACAGGGGCGAGTAACCAAGAGACCCAGTACTTC.

This rearrangement joins TRBV5-6 to TRBJ1-4; a possible D gene is TRBD1 (5 bases). The length of the CDR3 is 16 residues. The germline V gene encodes CDR1 SGHDT and CDR2 YYEEEE. V lost 2 bases, J lost 4 bases, and 15 bases lay in between. CDR3: CASSLYFDRLNEKLFF. DNA for the CDR3: TGTGCCAGCAGCTTATACTTCGACAGACTTAATGAAAAACTGTTTTTT.

This rearrangement joins TRBV30 to TRBJ1-5; D is uncertain. Germline V CDR1 and CDR2: GTSNPN, SVGIG (reference sequence). Trimming took off 5 bases at V and 5 bases at J, with 13 bases between the two ends. The CDR3 contains 13 residues. The CDR3 DNA is TGTGCCTGGTCCCCGGGATTTTATCAGCCCCAGCATTTT. Its translation is CAWSPGFYQPQHF.

This chain links TRBV27 with TRBJ2-7; TRBD1 matches at 10 bases. Per germline, CDR1 MNHEY and CDR2 SMNVEV (reference sequence). The CDR3 has 17 amino acids. The ends lost 5 bases at V and 0 bases at J; junction bases unmatched: 10. The CDR3 sequence: CASSPGTGASNSYEQYF. The CDR3 DNA reads as TGTGCCAGCAGTCCCGGGACAGGGGCTTCAAACTCCTACGAGCAGTACTTC.

This clone appeared a few times. The chain carries TRBV7-8 and TRBJ1-5; D is unclear. Between the trimmed V and J ends, which lost 2 bases and 3 bases, there was a span of 11 bases. Germline loops: CDR1 SGHVS, CDR2 FQNEAQ. This CDR3 is 15 amino acids long. The CDR3 nucleotides are TGTGCCAGCAGCTTAATAACAGACTTCAATCAGCCCCAGCATTTT. Translated: CASSLITDFNQPQHF.

This clone has only one observation. Other DNA sequences in the same sample also yield this CDR3. This chain uses TRBV12-3 or TRBV12-4 with TRBJ2-5; tentative D call: TRBD2 (5 bases). Trimming removed 2 bases at V and 5 bases at J, with 6 bases between. The CDR3 loop spans 12 amino acids. Here the CDR3 DNA reads TGTGCCAGCAGTTTACCGGGGGAGACCCAGTACTTC. Residues: CASSLPGETQYF.

Here the CDR3 DNA reads TGCGCCAGCAGCCAACAACTAGCGGGGGGGCCCGGCTACGAGCAGTACTTC. Its protein is CASSQQLAGGPGYEQYF. The chain couples TRBV4-1 to TRBJ2-7; 13 nucleotides match TRBD2. This CDR3 region has 17 residues. The V segment lost 2 bases and the J segment 3 bases; nucleotides outside the gene matches: 7. Germline CDR1 and CDR2: MGHRA and YSYEKL.

The V gene is TRBV6-5, the J gene TRBJ1-2; D uncertain. This CDR3 spans 13 amino acids. The V gene lost 6 bases and the J gene lost 3 bases, with 11 bases spanning the gap. Germline V gives CDR1 MNHEY, CDR2 SVGAGI. Here the CDR3 reads CASRALWDYGYTF. The CDR3 DNA sequence: TGTGCCAGCAGGGCGCTCTGGGACTATGGCTACACCTTC.

The V gene is TRBV15, the J gene TRBJ1-6, with D maybe TRBD1 (5 bases). Germline V gives CDR1 LNHNV, CDR2 YYDKDF (reference sequence). This CDR3 is built from 14 residues. Trimming stripped 0 bases from V and 8 bases from J, with 8 bases between. The CDR3 protein is CATSRDREHSPLHF. As DNA, the CDR3 is TGTGCCACCAGCAGAGACAGGGAGCATTCACCCCTCCACTTT.

This clone has just one count. The V gene is TRBV30, the J gene TRBJ1-5; 7 bases are shared with TRBD1. Germline CDR1 GTSNPN, CDR2 SVGIG (reference sequence). This CDR3 has 13 amino acids. The trim removed 2 bases at V and 7 bases at J, leaving 5 bases unmatched. The CDR3 nucleotides read TGTGCCTGGAGTATGACAGGGCGCCAGCCCCAGCATTTT. Translated, it gives CAWSMTGRQPQHF.

The chain uses TRBV3-1 (or the pseudogene TRBV3-2) and TRBJ1-2; 9 nucleotides match TRBD1. CDR3 size: 16 residues. V shed 1 base, J shed 4 bases, and the junction held 7 bases outside the gene matches. CDR1 is LGHDT and CDR2 is YNNKEL in the germline V gene (reference sequence). The chain's CDR3 is CASSQATGGAGYGYTF. The CDR3 DNA is TGTGCCAGCAGCCAAGCCACAGGGGGCGCCGGCTATGGCTACACCTTC.

This chain joins TRBV27 and TRBJ2-3; D is ambiguous. The CDR3 is 13 amino acids. Germline V lookup: CDR1 MNHEY, CDR2 SMNVEV (reference sequence). The V end was cut by 8 bases, the J end by 0 bases, with 9 bases between. Here the CDR3 DNA reads TGTGCCAGCTCCGACCGTAGCACAGATACGCAGTATTTT. Protein: CASSDRSTDTQYF.

The gene calls are TRBV5-3 and TRBJ1-1; D is perhaps TRBD1 (5 bases). TRBV5-3 is marked as an open reading frame, function uncertain. The CDR3 covers 14 residues. The V gene lost 0 bases and the J gene lost 5 bases, with 11 bases spanning the gap. The CDR3 region has the DNA TGTGCCAGAAGCTTGGGTCCTTGGGGGACTGAAGCTTTCTTT. Protein product: CARSLGPWGTEAFF.

The genes are TRBV18 and TRBJ1-2; TRBD1 matches 7 bases. The V segment lost 5 bases and the J segment 3 bases; nucleotides outside the gene matches: 6. The V gene's germline CDR1 is KGHSH and CDR2 LQKENI. The length of the CDR3 is 14 residues. The CDR3 reads CASSKTGQDYGYTF. Written as DNA, the CDR3 is TGTGCCAGCTCAAAGACAGGGCAGGACTATGGCTACACCTTC.

This sequence joins TRBV2 and TRBJ2-3; 7 nucleotides line up with TRBD1. The CDR3 covers 13 residues. Germline CDR1 reads SNHLY; CDR2 reads FYNNEI. J was trimmed by 3 bases and V by 9 bases; bases with no gene match: 6. This CDR3 reads CARNQGVTDTQYF. The CDR3, as DNA: TGTGCCAGGAACCAGGGGGTAACAGATACGCAGTATTTT. The complete variable domain, with remaining parts taken from reference TRBV2 and TRBJ2-3, reads EPEVTQTPSHQVTQMGQEVILRCVPISNHLYFYWYRQILGQKVEFLVSFYNNEISEKSEIFDDQFSVERPDGSNFTLKIRSTKLEDSAMYFCARNQGVTDTQYFGPGTRLTVL.

CDR3: CASRSQGATNEKLFF. CDR3 DNA: TGTGCCAGTCGTTCCCAGGGGGCAACTAATGAAAAACTGTTTTTT. The gene calls are TRBV19 and TRBJ1-4; 7 bases align to TRBD1. Germline V gene data show CDR1 as LNHDA and CDR2 as SQIVND (reference sequence). Trimming cost V 8 bases and J 0 bases; bases outside gene matches: 6. The CDR3 has 15 residues.

The chain joins TRBV19 to TRBJ1-6; the match to TRBD1 covers 7 bases. CDR1 and CDR2 (germline): LNHDA, SQIVND (reference sequence). The CDR3 totals 16 residues. J gave up 5 bases and V 6 bases, and 10 bases lay outside the gene matches. CDR3 loop: CASRREGAGDNSPLHF. The CDR3, as DNA: TGTGCCAGTAGAAGGGAGGGGGCAGGGGATAATTCACCCCTCCACTTT. The full variable domain, in which reference TRBV19 and TRBJ1-6 provide the parts outside the CDR3, is DGGITQSPKYLFRKEGQNVTLSCEQNLNHDAMYWYRQDPGQGLRLIYYSQIVNDFQKGDIAEGYSVSREKKESFPLTVTSAQKNPTAFYLCASRREGAGDNSPLHFGNGTRLTVT.

The J gene is TRBJ2-7, the V gene TRBV27, with TRBD2 matching over 7 bases. The CDR3 sequence is 13 residues long. V trimming: 8 bases; J trimming: 2 bases; junction bases outside the gene matches: 6. CDR1 and CDR2 (germline): MNHEY, SMNVEV (reference sequence). CDR3 sequence reads: CASSRGDPYEQYF. The DNA of the CDR3 is TGTGCCAGCTCTCGGGGGGATCCCTACGAGCAGTACTTC.

The genes are TRBV5-1 and TRBJ2-7; D gene ambiguous. Trimming cost V 0 bases and J 5 bases, with 12 bases left between them. The germline V gene has CDR1 SGHRS and CDR2 YFSETQ. The CDR3 sequence is 14 residues long. CDR3 coding DNA: TGCGCCAGCAGCTTGGGCCTGGGCGGCAACGAGCAGTACTTC. Amino acids: CASSLGLGGNEQYF. Full variable domain (rest looked up from reference TRBV5-1 and TRBJ2-7): KAGVTQTPRYLIKTRGQQVTLSCSPISGHRSVSWYQQTPGQGLQFLFEYFSETQRNKGNFPGRFSGRQFSNSRSEMNVSTLELGDSALYLCASSLGLGGNEQYFGPGTRLTVT.

CDR3 sequence reads: CASSSFRGFTDTQYF. In nucleotides, the CDR3 is TGTGCCAGCAGTTCATTTCGGGGGTTTACAGATACGCAGTATTTT. The chain is built from TRBV27 and TRBJ2-3; maybe TRBD2 (6 bases). CDR1 and CDR2 from the germline V gene are MNHEY and SMNVEV (reference sequence). This CDR3 contains 15 residues. V was clipped by 4 bases and J by 3 bases, with 14 bases between them.